The 9 T cell receptor beta chains listed next were all sequenced from one sample in a study of CD8+ T cells in alopecia areata. RNA extraction was followed by reverse transcription into cDNA, which acted as the sequencing template. The data were produced by immunoSEQ multiplex PCR, yet TCRdb's version contains in-frame clones alone and is incomplete. Here the sample spans fewer than 250,000 clones, around three fifths being singletons. Sequencing was performed on CD4+ T cells sorted from blood, taken at week 0. Every receptor here comes from a human donor with alopecia areata.

Details on this clone: At one end the junction does not follow the germline gene, possibly because of a read error. V gene TRBV14 combines with J gene TRBJ1-1; TRBD1 aligns across 9 bases. Germline V lookup: CDR1 SGHDN, CDR2 FVKESK. The CDR3 covers 16 residues. Written as DNA, the CDR3 is TGTTCCAGCAGCCCATACTGGGACAGGGTGAACACTGAAGCTTTCTTT. As protein: CSSSPYWDRVNTEAFF.

The chain recombines TRBV18 with TRBJ1-1; 7 bases are shared with TRBD1. CDR1 and CDR2 from the germline V gene are KGHSH and LQKENI. Trimming removed 2 bases from V and 3 bases from J; junction bases left unmatched: 6. The length of the CDR3 is 15 residues. The CDR3 protein is CASSPMGQTDTEAFF. The CDR3 DNA is TGTGCCAGCTCACCAATGGGACAGACAGACACTGAAGCTTTCTTT.

This clone was observed a single time. This chain links TRBV29-1 with TRBJ1-2; TRBD1 agrees at 11 bases. In germline, CDR1 is SQVTM, CDR2 ANQGSEA. J gave up 8 bases and V 3 bases, and 2 bases lay outside the gene matches. This CDR3 comprises 12 residues. The CDR3 DNA reads TGCAGCGTTGAGGACAGGGGGCGAGGCTACACCTTC. As protein: CSVEDRGRGYTF.

J is TRBJ2-6 and V is TRBV5-1; TRBD1 matches at 8 bases. Germline CDR1 and CDR2: SGHRS and YFSETQ. The CDR3 runs 16 residues. Germline trimming cut 7 bases from V and 4 bases from J; bases unmatched to any gene: 10. The CDR3 loop is CASGPQGARGANVLTF. DNA for the CDR3: TGCGCCAGCGGACCGCAGGGGGCGAGGGGGGCCAACGTCCTGACTTTC.

V and J are TRBV5-1 and TRBJ2-7; 11 positions match TRBD2. Germline-derived CDR1 and CDR2 are SGHRS and YFSETQ. CDR3 length: 15 amino acids. The V gene end was trimmed by 6 bases and the J gene end by 3 bases; junction bases not matched to a gene: 8. CDR3 in amino acids: CASTLSGTSGYEQYF. The DNA of the CDR3 is TGCGCCAGCACCCTTTCCGGGACTAGCGGCTACGAGCAGTACTTC.

This clone was seen only a few times. The chain recombines TRBV5-1 with TRBJ1-2; 9 nucleotides agree with TRBD1. Trimming took 4 bases from V and 5 from J; bases not matched to a gene: 15. Germline V gives CDR1 SGHRS, CDR2 YFSETQ. The CDR3 consists of 17 residues. The CDR3 sequence: CASSPGQGGGITYGYTF. As DNA, the CDR3 is TGCGCCAGCAGCCCGGGACAGGGAGGAGGGATTACATATGGCTACACCTTC.

The chain recombines TRBV5-6 with TRBJ1-5; 12 bases are shared with TRBD1. Germline-derived CDR1 and CDR2 are SGHDT and YYEEEE. The junction had 3 bases not matched to a gene; V was cut back by 3 bases and J by 5 bases. The CDR3 length is 15 residues. CDR3 region: CASSSRDRGHQPQHF. As DNA, the CDR3 is TGTGCCAGCAGCTCAAGGGACAGGGGGCATCAGCCCCAGCATTTT.

This clone was picked up a small number of times. This sample includes further DNA sequences coding for the same CDR3. The CDR3 region has the DNA TGTGCCTGGAGTCGAGGGGTAAACACTGAAGCTTTCTTT. Its translation is CAWSRGVNTEAFF. The V and J genes are TRBV30 and TRBJ1-1; D is possibly TRBD1 (5 bases). This CDR3 contains 13 residues. From germline, CDR1 is GTSNPN and CDR2 SVGIG (reference sequence). The V end was cut by 2 bases, the J end by 2 bases, with 9 bases between.

This clone was detected only a few times. The CDR3 loop is CASTHQGQYTEAFF. As DNA, the CDR3 is TGTGCCAGTACCCATCAGGGACAGTACACTGAAGCTTTCTTT. This sequence joins TRBV19 and TRBJ1-1; the match to TRBD1 covers 7 bases. This CDR3 has 14 amino acids. Germline V lookup: CDR1 LNHDA, CDR2 SQIVND (reference sequence). V lost 7 bases to trimming and J lost 3 bases; unmatched junction nucleotides: 8. Full variable domain (outside the CDR3, taken from reference TRBV19 and TRBJ1-1): DGGITQSPKYLFRKEGQNVTLSCEQNLNHDAMYWYRQDPGQGLRLIYYSQIVNDFQKGDIAEGYSVSREKKESFPLTVTSAQKNPTAFYLCASTHQGQYTEAFFGQGTRLTVV.